The 17 T cell receptor beta chains in this list originate from one sample, sequenced in a study of T cells in Graves' hyperthyroidism and ophthalmopathy. Amplified TCR beta CDR3 regions derived from RNA transcripts. HTBI primers were the set used in a first-round RT-PCR of the TCR CDR3. MiXCR was run by TCRdb on the multiplex PCR reads, yielding one entry per CDR3 protein. The sample holds approximately 590,000 distinct CDR3 sequences, 15% to 19% seen once. The sequenced material came from blood. The receptors were sampled from a woman aged 25 to 39 with Graves' hyperthyroidism.

The V gene is TRBV19, the J gene TRBJ2-2; 14 nucleotides line up with TRBD2. This CDR3 has 20 residues. V shed 6 bases and J 5 bases; nucleotides not matched to a gene: 17. The V gene's germline CDR1 is LNHDA and CDR2 SQIVND (reference sequence). This chain's CDR3 is CASSRPAGSGTSGRTGELFF. Here the CDR3 DNA reads TGTGCCAGTAGCCGACCAGCCGGATCTGGGACTAGCGGGAGAACCGGGGAGCTGTTTTTT.

CDR3 sequence reads: CATSGRDSDSGANVLTF. CDR3 sequence (DNA): TGTGCCACCAGTGGCCGGGACAGTGACTCTGGGGCCAACGTCCTGACTTTC. V is TRBV24-1 and J is TRBJ2-6; TRBD1 matches at 7 bases. This CDR3 contains 17 residues. Germline values: CDR1 KGHDR, CDR2 SFDVKD. V was clipped by 5 bases and J by 0 bases; unmatched bases: 6.

This clonotype has ten or more counts. The V gene is TRBV11-2, the J gene TRBJ2-1; 7 bases match TRBD2. Germline V CDR1 and CDR2: SGHAT, FQNNGV. The V gene end was trimmed by 4 bases and the J gene end by 7 bases; junction bases not matched to a gene: 16. The CDR3 is made up of 17 amino acids. The CDR3 reads CASSSPRTSTDLNEQFF. CDR3 sequence (DNA): TGTGCCAGCAGCTCGCCCAGGACTAGTACGGACCTAAATGAGCAGTTCTTC. Full variable domain (remainder filled in from reference TRBV11-2 and TRBJ2-1): EAGVAQSPRYKIIEKRQSVAFWCNPISGHATLYWYQQILGQGPKLLIQFQNNGVVDDSQLPKDRFSAERLKGVDSTLKIQPAKLEDSAVYLCASSSPRTSTDLNEQFFGPGTRLTVL.

This clonotype was counted at least ten times. This chain links TRBV7-3 with TRBJ2-7; D is undetermined. Germline V gene data show CDR1 as SGHTA and CDR2 as FQGTGA. V lost 0 bases, J lost 4 bases, and 7 bases lay in between. The CDR3 spans 13 residues. The CDR3: CASSLTREYEQYF. CDR3 bases: TGTGCCAGCAGCTTAACCCGAGAGTACGAGCAGTACTTC. Filled out from reference TRBV7-3 and TRBJ2-7, the complete variable domain reads GAGVSQTPSNKVTEKGKYVELRCDPISGHTALYWYRQSLGQGPEFLIYFQGTGAADDSGLPNDRFFAVRPEGSVSTLKIQRTERGDSAVYLCASSLTREYEQYFGPGTRLTVT.

This clonotype was found many times. This rearrangement joins TRBV28 to TRBJ1-1, with D tentatively TRBD1 (5 bases). V was shortened by 9 bases and J by 0 bases, with 20 bases between the two germline ends. The germline V gene encodes CDR1 MDHEN and CDR2 SYDVKM. CDR3 length equals 16 residues. The CDR3 DNA reads as TGTGCCAGTTTCAGAAGCACAGGAGTCATGAACACTGAAGCTTTCTTT. This codes for CASFRSTGVMNTEAFF.

This clonotype was detected ten times or more. The chain recombines TRBV2 with TRBJ2-1; 10 bases align to TRBD2. V lost 6 bases to trimming and J lost 7 bases; unmatched junction nucleotides: 9. CDR1 and CDR2 from the germline V gene are SNHLY and FYNNEI. This CDR3 has 15 amino acids. CDR3 nucleotide sequence: TGTGCCAGCAGCCCTCCGGGACTAGCGCGGAATGAGCAGTTCTTC. Encoded protein: CASSPPGLARNEQFF.

This clonotype was observed a few times. The gene calls are TRBV9 and TRBJ2-6; unclear D gene. In germline, CDR1 is SGDLS, CDR2 YYNGEE. V was clipped by 0 bases and J by 2 bases, with 6 bases between them. The CDR3 has 15 amino acids. As DNA, the CDR3 is TGTGCCAGCAGCGTAGTGTCGGCTGGGGCCAACGTCCTGACTTTC. It translates to CASSVVSAGANVLTF.

The chain carries TRBV4-3 and TRBJ2-5, with 10 bases fitting TRBD1. The J segment lost 2 bases and the V segment lost 5 bases, leaving 11 bases of the junction unmatched. Germline loops: CDR1 LGHNA, CDR2 YSLEER. The CDR3 extends over 17 amino acids. The CDR3 is CASSYRSRDRGQETQYF. CDR3 nucleotides: TGCGCCAGCAGCTACCGGTCCCGGGACAGGGGTCAAGAGACCCAGTACTTC.

This clonotype was seen many times. The chain recombines TRBV28 with TRBJ2-1; D unclear. The CDR3 runs 13 residues. Deletions cut 3 bases from V and 10 bases from J, with 13 bases between. Germline CDR1 reads MDHEN; CDR2 reads SYDVKM. As DNA, the CDR3 is TGTGCCAGCAGTTTTAGTAGAGGAAGGGAGCAGTTCTTC. Encoded protein: CASSFSRGREQFF.

This clonotype has at least ten counts. The V and J genes are TRBV7-3 and TRBJ2-3; D is ambiguous. The V end was cut by 3 bases, the J end by 5 bases, with 6 bases between. CDR1 and CDR2 from the germline V gene are SGHTA and FQGTGA. This CDR3 contains 12 residues. The CDR3 DNA reads as TGTGCCAGCAGCTTCGAAAGAGATACGCAGTATTTT. Its translation: CASSFERDTQYF.

This clonotype was found a few times. The rearrangement joins TRBV7-9 to TRBJ1-6; 9 bases align to TRBD1. The length of the CDR3 is 14 residues. J gave up 10 bases and V 8 bases, and 9 bases lay outside the gene matches. Germline CDR1 is SEHNR and CDR2 is FQNEAQ (reference sequence). The DNA of the CDR3 is TGTGCCAGCCGTATCGGGGACAGGGCCTCACCCCTCCACTTT. It encodes CASRIGDRASPLHF.

At least ten counts were recorded for this clonotype. The V and J genes are TRBV20-1 and TRBJ2-2, with TRBD2 matching over 13 bases. Germline V gene data show CDR1 as DFQATT and CDR2 as SNEGSKA (reference sequence). The V gene end was trimmed by 6 bases and the J gene end by 6 bases; junction bases not matched to a gene: 7. The CDR3 has 15 residues. The CDR3 is CSAPTSGRMAGELFF. The DNA for the CDR3 is TGCAGTGCACCGACTAGCGGGAGGATGGCCGGGGAGCTGTTTTTT.

This clonotype occurred a few times. This chain uses TRBV28 with TRBJ2-5; no definite D call. The V gene's germline CDR1 is MDHEN and CDR2 SYDVKM. This CDR3 is built from 16 residues. Trimming took off 6 bases at V and 1 base at J, with 18 bases between the two ends. Written as DNA, the CDR3 is TGTGCCAGCAGCTTGACCGGCCCAGGCACCCAAGAGACCCAGTACTTC. It translates to CASSLTGPGTQETQYF.

This clonotype showed up many times. V and J are TRBV5-1 and TRBJ2-6, with D possibly being TRBD2 (5 bases). V lost 0 bases, J lost 1 base, and 8 bases lay in between. There are 16 residues in the CDR3. Per the germline V gene, CDR1 is SGHRS and CDR2 is YFSETQ. CDR3 region: CASSLGRGSGANVLTF. In DNA, the CDR3 is TGCGCCAGCAGCTTGGGACGGGGTTCTGGGGCCAACGTCCTGACTTTC.

This clonotype was detected only a few times. The chain links TRBV3-1 to TRBJ2-2; D is perhaps TRBD1 (7 bases). The V end lost 1 base, the J end lost 2 bases, and 14 bases lay between the germline ends. Germline assignment: CDR1 LGHDT and CDR2 YNNKEL (reference sequence). The CDR3 is 17 amino acids. CDR3 residues: CASSQGTGGLNTGELFF. The CDR3 coding sequence is TGTGCCAGCAGCCAAGGGACAGGCGGACTAAACACCGGGGAGCTGTTTTTT.

This chain uses TRBV6-1 with TRBJ2-4; perhaps TRBD1 as D (6 bases). Germline loops: CDR1 MNHNS, CDR2 SASEGT. Trimming pared 10 bases from V and 0 bases from J, leaving 19 bases between. The CDR3 runs 16 residues. The CDR3 DNA reads TGTGCCACCAGAGGGCCTCGGGACATAGCCAAAAACATTCAGTACTTC. Protein product: CATRGPRDIAKNIQYF.

This clonotype occurred many times. The gene calls are TRBV29-1 and TRBJ2-1; D is ambiguous. The CDR3 is made up of 16 amino acids. Trimming stripped 1 base from V and 0 bases from J, with 13 bases between. Germline CDR1 and CDR2: SQVTM and ANQGSEA. CDR3 sequence reads: CSVEGYQKSSYNEQFF. For the CDR3, the DNA is TGCAGCGTTGAAGGATACCAGAAAAGCTCCTACAATGAGCAGTTCTTC.